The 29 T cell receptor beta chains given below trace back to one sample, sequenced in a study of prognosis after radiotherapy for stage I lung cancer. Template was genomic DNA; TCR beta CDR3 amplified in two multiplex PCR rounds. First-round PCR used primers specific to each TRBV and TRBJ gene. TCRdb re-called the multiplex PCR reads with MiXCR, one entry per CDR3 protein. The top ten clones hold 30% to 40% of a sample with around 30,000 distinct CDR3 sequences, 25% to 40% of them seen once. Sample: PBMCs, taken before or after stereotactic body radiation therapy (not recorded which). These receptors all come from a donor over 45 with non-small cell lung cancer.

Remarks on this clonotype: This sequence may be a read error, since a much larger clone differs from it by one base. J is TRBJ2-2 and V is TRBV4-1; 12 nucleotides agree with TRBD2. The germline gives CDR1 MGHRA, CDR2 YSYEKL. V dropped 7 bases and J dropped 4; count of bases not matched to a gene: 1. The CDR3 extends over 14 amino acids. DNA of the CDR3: TGCGCCAGCATGGGACTAGCGGGCACCGGGGAGCTGTTTTTT. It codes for CASMGLAGTGELFF.

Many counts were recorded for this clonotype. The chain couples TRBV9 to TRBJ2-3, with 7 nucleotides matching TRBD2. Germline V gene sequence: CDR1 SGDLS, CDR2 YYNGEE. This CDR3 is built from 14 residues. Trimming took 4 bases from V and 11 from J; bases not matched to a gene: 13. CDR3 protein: CASSSSGTPLRQYF. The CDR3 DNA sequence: TGTGCCAGCAGCTCAAGCGGGACTCCCCTAAGGCAGTATTTT.

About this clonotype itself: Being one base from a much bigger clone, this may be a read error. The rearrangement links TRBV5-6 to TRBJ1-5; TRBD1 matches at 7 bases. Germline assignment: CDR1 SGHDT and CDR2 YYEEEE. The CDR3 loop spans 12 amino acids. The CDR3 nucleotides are TGTGCCAGCATCTTGGCGCAGGGGGCCCAGCATTTT. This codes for CASILAQGAQHF.

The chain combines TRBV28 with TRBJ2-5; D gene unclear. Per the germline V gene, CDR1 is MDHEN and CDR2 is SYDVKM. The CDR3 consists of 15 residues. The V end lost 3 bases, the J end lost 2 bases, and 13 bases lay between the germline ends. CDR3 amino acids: CASSFGAEPQETQYF. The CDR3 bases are TGTGCCAGCAGTTTCGGCGCGGAGCCACAAGAGACCCAGTACTTC.

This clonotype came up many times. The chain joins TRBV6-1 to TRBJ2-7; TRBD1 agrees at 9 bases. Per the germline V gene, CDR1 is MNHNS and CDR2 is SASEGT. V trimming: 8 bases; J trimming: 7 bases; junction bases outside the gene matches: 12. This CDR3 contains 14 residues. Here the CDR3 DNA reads TGTGCCAGCCACAACCGGGACAGGGTGGGTGAGCAGTACTTC. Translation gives CASHNRDRVGEQYF.

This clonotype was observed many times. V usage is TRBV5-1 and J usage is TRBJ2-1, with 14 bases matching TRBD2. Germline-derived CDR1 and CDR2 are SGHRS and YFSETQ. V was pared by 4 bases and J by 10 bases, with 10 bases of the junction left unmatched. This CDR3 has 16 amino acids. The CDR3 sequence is CASSKGGTSGSKEQFF. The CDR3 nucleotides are TGCGCCAGCAGCAAAGGCGGGACTAGCGGGAGCAAGGAGCAGTTCTTC.

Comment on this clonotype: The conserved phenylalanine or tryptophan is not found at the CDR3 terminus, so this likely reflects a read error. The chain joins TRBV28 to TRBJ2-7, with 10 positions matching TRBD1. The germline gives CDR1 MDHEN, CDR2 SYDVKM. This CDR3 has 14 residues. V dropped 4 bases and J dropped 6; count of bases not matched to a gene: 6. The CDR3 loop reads CASSSQGQGFEQYL. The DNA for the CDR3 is TGTGCCAGCAGTTCACAGGGACAGGGGTTCGAGCAGTACCTC.

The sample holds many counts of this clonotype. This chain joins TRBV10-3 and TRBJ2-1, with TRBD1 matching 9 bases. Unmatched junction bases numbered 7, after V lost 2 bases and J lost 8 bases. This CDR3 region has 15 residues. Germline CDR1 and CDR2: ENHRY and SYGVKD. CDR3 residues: CAISERGQGSDEQFF. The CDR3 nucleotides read TGTGCCATCAGTGAGAGGGGACAGGGATCTGATGAGCAGTTCTTC.

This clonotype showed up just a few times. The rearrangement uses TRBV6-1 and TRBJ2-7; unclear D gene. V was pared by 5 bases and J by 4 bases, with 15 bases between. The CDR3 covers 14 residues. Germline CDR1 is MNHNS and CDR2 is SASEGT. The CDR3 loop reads CASSPQTPVYEQYF. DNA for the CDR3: TGTGCCAGCAGTCCCCAGACCCCAGTTTACGAGCAGTACTTC.

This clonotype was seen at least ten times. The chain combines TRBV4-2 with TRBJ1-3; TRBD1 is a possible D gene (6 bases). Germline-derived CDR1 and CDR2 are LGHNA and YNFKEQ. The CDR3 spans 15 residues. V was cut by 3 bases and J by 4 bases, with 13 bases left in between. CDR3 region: CASSQRTGPGNTIYF. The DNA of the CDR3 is TGTGCCAGCAGCCAGCGTACAGGGCCCGGAAACACCATATATTTT.

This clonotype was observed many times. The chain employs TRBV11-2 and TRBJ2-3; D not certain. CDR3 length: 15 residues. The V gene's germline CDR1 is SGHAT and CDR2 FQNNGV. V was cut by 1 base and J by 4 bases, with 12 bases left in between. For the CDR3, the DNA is TGTGCCAGCAGCTTAGTAATGCGAAACCCAGATACGCAGTATTTT. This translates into CASSLVMRNPDTQYF.

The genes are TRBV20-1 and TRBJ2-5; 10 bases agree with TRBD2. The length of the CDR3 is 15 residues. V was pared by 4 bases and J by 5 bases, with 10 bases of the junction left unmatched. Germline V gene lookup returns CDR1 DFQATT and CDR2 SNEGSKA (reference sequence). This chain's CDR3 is CSAKNLAGGLETQYF. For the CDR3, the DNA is TGCAGTGCTAAAAACTTAGCGGGAGGATTGGAGACCCAGTACTTC.

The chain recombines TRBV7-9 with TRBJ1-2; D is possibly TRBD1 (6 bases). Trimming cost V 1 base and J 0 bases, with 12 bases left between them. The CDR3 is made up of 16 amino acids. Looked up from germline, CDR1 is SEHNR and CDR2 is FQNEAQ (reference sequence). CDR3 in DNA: TGTGCCAGCAGCTTAGGAGGGGGAAGAGCTAACTATGGCTACACCTTC. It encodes CASSLGGGRANYGYTF.

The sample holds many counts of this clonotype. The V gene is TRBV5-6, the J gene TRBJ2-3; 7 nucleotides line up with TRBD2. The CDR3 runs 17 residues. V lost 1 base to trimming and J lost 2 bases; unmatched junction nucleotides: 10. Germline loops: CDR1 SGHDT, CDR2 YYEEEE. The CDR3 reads CASSLKWQGGPTDTQYF. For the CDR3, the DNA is TGTGCCAGCAGCTTGAAGTGGCAGGGAGGGCCCACAGATACGCAGTATTTT.

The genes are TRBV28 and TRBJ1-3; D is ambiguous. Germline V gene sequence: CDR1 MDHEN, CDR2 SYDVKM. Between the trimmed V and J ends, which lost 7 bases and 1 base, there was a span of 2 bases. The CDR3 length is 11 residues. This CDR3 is CASMSGNTIYF. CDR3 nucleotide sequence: TGTGCCAGCATGTCTGGAAACACCATATATTTT.

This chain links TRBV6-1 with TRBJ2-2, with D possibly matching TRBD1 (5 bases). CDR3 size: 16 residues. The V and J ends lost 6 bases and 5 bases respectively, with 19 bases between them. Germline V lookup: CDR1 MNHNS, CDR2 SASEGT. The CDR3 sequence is CASRQVHGALTGELFF. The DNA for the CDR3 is TGTGCCAGCAGACAAGTACATGGGGCGCTAACCGGGGAGCTGTTTTTT.

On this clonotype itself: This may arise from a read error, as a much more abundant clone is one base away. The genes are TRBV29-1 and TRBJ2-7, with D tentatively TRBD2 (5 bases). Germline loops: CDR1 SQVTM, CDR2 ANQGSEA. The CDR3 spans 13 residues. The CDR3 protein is CSFDGGSDYEQYF. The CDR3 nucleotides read TGCAGCTTTGATGGTGGGAGTGACTACGAGCAGTACTTC.

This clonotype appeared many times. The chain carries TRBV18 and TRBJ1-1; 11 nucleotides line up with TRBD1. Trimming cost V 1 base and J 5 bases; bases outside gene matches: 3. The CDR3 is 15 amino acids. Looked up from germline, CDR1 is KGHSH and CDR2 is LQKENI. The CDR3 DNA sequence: TGTGCCAGCTCACCACGCGGACAGGGGGCAACTGAAGCTTTCTTT. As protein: CASSPRGQGATEAFF.

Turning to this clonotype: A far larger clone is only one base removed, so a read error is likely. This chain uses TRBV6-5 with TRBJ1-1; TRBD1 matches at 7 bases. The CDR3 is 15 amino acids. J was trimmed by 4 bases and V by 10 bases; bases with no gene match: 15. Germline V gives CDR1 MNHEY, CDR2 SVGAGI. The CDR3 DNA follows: TGTGCCATCAGACGACAGGGACAGATGGGCACTGAAGCTTTCTTT. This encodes CAIRRQGQMGTEAFF.

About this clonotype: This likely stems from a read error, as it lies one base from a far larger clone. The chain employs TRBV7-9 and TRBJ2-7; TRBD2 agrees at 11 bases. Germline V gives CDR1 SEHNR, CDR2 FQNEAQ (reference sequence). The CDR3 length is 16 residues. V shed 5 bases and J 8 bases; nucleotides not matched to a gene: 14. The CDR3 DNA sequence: TGTGCCAGCAGCAGAGGCGGGACTAGCGGAAGCCTTCAGCAGTACTTC. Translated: CASSRGGTSGSLQQYF. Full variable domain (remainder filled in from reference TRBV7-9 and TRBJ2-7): DTGVSQNPRHKITKRGQNVTFRCDPISEHNRLYWYRQTLGQGPEFLTYFQNEAQLEKSRLLSDRFSAERPKGSFSTLEIQRTEQGDSAMYLCASSRGGTSGSLQQYFGPGTRLTVT.

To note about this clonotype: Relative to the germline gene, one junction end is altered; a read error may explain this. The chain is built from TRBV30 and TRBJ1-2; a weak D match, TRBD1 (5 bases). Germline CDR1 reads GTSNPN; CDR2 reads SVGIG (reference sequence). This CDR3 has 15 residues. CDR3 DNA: TGTGCCTGGAGTCTGGCAGGGAATTCCCCCTTTGGCTACAACTTC. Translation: CAWSLAGNSPFGYNF.

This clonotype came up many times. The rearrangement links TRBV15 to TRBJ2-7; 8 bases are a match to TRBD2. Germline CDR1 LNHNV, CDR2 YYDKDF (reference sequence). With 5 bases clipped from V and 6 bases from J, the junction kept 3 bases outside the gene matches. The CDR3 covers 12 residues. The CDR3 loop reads CATSYGRAEQYF. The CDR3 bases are TGTGCCACCAGCTACGGGAGGGCCGAGCAGTACTTC.

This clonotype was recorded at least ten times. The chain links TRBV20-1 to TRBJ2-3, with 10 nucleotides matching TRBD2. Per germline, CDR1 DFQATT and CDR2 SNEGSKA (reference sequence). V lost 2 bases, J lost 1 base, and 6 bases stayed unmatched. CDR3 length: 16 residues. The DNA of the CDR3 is TGCAGTGCTAGATACTTAGCGGGAGGAGGCACAGATACGCAGTATTTT. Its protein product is CSARYLAGGGTDTQYF.

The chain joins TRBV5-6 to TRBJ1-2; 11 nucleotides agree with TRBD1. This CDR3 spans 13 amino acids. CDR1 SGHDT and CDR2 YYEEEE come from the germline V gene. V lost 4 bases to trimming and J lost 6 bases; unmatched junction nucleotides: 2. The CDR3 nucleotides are TGTGCCAGCAGCCGGACAGGGGGCGATGGCTACACCTTC. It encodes CASSRTGGDGYTF.

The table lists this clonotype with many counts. The CDR3 region is CASSLGTGHRETQYF. CDR3 nucleotide sequence: TGTGCCAGCAGCTTAGGAACAGGGCATCGGGAGACCCAGTACTTC. The V and J genes are TRBV7-9 and TRBJ2-5, with D possibly TRBD1 on 6 matching bases. The CDR3 runs to 15 residues. V was clipped by 1 base and J by 5 bases, with 14 bases between them. Germline lookup yields CDR1 SEHNR and CDR2 FQNEAQ (reference sequence).

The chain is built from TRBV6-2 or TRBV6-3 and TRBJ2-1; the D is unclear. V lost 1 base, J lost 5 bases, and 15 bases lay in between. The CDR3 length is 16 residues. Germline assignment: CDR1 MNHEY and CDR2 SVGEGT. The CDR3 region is CASSYFPSVPHNEQFF. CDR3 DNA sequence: TGTGCCAGCAGTTACTTCCCGTCAGTACCCCACAATGAGCAGTTCTTC.

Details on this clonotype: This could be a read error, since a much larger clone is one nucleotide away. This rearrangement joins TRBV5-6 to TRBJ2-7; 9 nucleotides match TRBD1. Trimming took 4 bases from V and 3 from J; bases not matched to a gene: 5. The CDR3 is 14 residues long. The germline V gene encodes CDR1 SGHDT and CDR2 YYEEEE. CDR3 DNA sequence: TGTGCCAGCAGCGGGACAGGGACGTACTACGAGCAGTACTTC. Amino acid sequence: CASSGTGTYYEQYF.

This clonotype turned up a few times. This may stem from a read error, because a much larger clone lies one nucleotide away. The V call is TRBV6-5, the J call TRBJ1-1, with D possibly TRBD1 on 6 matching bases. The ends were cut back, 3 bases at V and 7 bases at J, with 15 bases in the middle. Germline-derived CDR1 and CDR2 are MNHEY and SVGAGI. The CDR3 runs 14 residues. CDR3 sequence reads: CASSYRHVDSEAFF. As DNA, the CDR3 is TGTGCCAGCAGTTATAGACATGTGGACAGTGAAGCTTTCTTT.

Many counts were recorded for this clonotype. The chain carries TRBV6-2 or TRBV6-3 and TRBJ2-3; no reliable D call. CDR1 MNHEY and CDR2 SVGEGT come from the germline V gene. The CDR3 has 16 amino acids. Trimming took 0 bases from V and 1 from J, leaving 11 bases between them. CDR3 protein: CASSYSRSVGTDTQYF. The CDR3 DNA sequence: TGTGCCAGCAGTTACTCGAGGAGCGTCGGCACAGATACGCAGTATTTT.